This TCR beta chain appears in the sequencing data of a study of shared clonotypes between healthy human individuals. As for the study in general: The donors, two women and a few men, were aged 18 to 49.

Germline assignment: CDR1 MNHNS and CDR2 SASEGT. V shed 1 base and J shed 12 bases, with 13 bases lying between them. The CDR3 is 12 residues long. Using immunoSEQ multiplex PCR, the repertoire was profiled, and TCRdb retains in-frame clones only, with some absent. The data show a few million clones, approximately 93% seen once. This TCR came from a man in his late teens or twenties in good health. Some clones in this sample may be carry-over from other donors' samples. The J gene is TRBJ2-7, the V gene TRBV6-1; maybe TRBD2 (5 bases). The sequencing sample was made of naive CD4+ T cells from PBMCs. As for subset: CD45RA+ positively selected. The CDR3: CASSEVGELGYF. The CDR3 coding sequence is TGTGCCAGCAGTGAAGTTGGGGAGTTGGGGTACTTC.